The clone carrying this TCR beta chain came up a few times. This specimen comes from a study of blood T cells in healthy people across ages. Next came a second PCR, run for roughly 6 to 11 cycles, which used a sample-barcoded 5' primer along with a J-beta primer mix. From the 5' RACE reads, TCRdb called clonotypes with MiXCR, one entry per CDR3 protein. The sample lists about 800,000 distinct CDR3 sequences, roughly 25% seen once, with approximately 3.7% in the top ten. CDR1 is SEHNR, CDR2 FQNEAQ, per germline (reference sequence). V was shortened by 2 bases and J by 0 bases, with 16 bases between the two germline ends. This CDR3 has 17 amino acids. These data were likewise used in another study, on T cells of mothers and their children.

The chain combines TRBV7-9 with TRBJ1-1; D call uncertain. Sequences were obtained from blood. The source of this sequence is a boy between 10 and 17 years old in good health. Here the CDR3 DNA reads TGTGCCAGCAGCTTACCCGGTAGCAGGCCGCTGAACACTGAAGCTTTCTTT. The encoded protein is CASSLPGSRPLNTEAFF.